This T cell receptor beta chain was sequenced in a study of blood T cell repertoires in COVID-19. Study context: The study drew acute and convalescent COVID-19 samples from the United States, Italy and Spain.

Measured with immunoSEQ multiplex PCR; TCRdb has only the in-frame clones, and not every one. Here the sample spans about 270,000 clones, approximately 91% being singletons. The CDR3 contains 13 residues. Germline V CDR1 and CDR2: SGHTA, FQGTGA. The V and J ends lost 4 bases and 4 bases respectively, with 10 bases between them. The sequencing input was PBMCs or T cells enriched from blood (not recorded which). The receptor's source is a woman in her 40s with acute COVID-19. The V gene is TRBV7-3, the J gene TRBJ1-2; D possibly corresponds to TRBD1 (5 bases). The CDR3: CASSSDTGYGYTF. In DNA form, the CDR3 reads TGTGCCAGCAGCTCGGACACCGGCTATGGCTACACCTTC.